The clone carrying this T cell receptor (beta chain) was counted a few times. Germline V gene data show CDR1 as SGHNT and CDR2 as YENEEA. Deletions cut 4 bases from V and 4 bases from J, with 18 bases between. The CDR3 extends over 16 amino acids. What was sequenced were expressed TCRB transcripts, since all of the isolated RNA had been reverse transcribed. Method: immunoSEQ multiplex PCR; TCRdb's copy keeps in-frame clones and lacks some. The sample contains about 220,000 clones, approximately 11% of which appear only once. This sample was taken from a study of beta chain features in type 1 diabetes.

The chain combines TRBV11-3 with TRBJ2-3, with D tentatively TRBD2 (6 bases). The sequence derives from a man younger than 30 in good health. The sample was central memory CD4+ T cells from blood. For the CDR3, the DNA is TGTGCCAGCAGCTCACTAACCCCGGGGGACGCAGATACGCAGTATTTT. As protein: CASSSLTPGDADTQYF.